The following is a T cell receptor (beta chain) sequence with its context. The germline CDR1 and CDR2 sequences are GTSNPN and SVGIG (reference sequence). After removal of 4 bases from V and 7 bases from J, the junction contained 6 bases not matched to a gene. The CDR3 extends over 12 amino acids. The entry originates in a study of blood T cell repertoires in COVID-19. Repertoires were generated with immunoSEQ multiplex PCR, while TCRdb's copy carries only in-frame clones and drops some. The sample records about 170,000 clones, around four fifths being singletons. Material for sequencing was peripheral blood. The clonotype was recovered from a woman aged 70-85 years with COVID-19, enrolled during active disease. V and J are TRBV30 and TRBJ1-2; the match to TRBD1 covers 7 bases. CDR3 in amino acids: CAWMTGLGGYTF. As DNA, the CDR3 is TGTGCCTGGATGACAGGGCTGGGTGGCTACACCTTC.